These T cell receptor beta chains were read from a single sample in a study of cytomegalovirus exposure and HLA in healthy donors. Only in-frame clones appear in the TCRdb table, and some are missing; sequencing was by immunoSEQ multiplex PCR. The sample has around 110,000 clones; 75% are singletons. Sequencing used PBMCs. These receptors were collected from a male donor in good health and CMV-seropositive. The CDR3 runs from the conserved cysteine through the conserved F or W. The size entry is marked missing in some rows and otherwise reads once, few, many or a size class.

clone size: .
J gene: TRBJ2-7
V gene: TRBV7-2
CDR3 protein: CASSLRPTAQSYEQYF

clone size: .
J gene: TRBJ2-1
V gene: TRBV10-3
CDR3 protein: CAISDLAGRYNEQFF

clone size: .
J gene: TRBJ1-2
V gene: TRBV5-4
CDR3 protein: CASSLARGLDGYTF

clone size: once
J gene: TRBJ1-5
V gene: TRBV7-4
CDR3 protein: CASSPPDRGRNQPQHF

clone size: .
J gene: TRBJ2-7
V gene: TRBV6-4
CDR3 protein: CPPWGLAGYEQYF

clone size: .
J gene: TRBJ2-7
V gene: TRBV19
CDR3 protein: CASTPTGGFYEQYF

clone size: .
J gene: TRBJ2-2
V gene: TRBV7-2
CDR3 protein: CASSLLWGGAGTGELFF

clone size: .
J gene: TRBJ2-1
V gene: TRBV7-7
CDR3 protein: CASSLGSGGAPYNEQFF

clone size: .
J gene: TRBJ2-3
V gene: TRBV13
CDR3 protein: CASSSISGRMPKSTDTQYF

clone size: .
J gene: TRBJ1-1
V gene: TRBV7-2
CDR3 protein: CASSFLLGLTEAFF

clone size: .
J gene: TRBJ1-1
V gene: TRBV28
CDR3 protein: CASSHQGAEAFF

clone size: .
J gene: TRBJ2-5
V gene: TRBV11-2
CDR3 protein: CASSPQLAGETQYF

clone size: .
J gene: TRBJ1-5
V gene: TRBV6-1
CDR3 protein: CASNRDRVEDQPQNF

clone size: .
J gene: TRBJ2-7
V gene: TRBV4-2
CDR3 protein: CASSQGVSGSYEQYF

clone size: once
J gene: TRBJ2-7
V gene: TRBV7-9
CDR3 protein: CASSFSPGVSNAYEQYF

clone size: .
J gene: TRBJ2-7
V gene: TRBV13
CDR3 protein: CASSPLVSYEQYF

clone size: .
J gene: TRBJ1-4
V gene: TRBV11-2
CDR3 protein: CASSSRRGGLTTNEKLFF

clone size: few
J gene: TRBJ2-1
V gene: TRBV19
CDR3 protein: CASRQLAGAYNEQFF

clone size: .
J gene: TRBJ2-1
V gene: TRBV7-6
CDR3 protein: CASSLAPPIPAGLSSYNEQFF

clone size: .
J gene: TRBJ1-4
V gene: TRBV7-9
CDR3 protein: CSSSLRTGGANEKLFF

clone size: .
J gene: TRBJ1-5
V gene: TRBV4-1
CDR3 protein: CASSQEPGQQDNQPQHF

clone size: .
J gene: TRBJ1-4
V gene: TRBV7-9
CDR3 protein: CASSPGQATNEKLFF

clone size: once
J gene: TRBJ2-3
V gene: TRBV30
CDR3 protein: CAWGSGRAVDTQYF

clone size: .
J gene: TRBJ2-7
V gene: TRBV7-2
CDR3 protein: CASSPSPAVGEQYF

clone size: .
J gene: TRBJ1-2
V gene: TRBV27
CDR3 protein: CASSFSGDRGNYGYTF

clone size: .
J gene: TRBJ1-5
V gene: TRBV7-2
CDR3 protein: CASSPDRHQPQHF

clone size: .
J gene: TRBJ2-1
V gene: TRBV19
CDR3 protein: CATAGGTYNEQFF

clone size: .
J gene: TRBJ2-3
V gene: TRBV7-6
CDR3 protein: CASSLKWTSSDTQYF

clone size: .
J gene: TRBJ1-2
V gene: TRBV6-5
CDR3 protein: CASSWGGGGPYGYTF